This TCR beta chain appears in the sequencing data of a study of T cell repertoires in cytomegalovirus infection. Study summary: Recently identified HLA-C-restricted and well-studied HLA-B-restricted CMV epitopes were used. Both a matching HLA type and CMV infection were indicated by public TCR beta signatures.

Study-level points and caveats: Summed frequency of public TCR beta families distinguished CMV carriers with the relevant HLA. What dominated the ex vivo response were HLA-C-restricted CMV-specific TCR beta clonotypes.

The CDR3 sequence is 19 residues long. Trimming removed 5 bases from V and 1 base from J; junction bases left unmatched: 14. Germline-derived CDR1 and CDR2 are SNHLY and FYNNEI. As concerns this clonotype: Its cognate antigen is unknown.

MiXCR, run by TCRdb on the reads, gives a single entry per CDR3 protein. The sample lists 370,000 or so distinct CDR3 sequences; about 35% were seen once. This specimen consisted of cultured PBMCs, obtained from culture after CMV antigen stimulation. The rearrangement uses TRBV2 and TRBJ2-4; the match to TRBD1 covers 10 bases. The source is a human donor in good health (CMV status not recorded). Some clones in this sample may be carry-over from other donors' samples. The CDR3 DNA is TGTGCCAGCAGTTCTGACGGGACAGGGGTGGATTGGGCCAAAAACATTCAGTACTTC. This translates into CASSSDGTGVDWAKNIQYF.